This TCR beta chain was recorded in a study of a mutant IDH1 vaccine in newly diagnosed glioma. As to time point: week 11, during vaccination. Each dose of the vaccine consisted of 300 ug of mutant IDH1 20-mer peptide, with topical imiquimod. New WHO grade 3 or 4 astrocytomas that were IDH1-mutant and ATRX-lost had been found in donors. V gave up 3 bases and J gave up 0 bases; unmatched junction bases: 5. The CDR3 is 17 residues long. The V gene's germline CDR1 is SGHKS and CDR2 YYEKEE (reference sequence). Some clones are missing from TCRdb's copy, which holds only in-frame ones; the method was immunoSEQ multiplex PCR. The table has around 60,000 clones, around nine tenths seen once. As regards this clone: Its specificity is not known.

This chain joins TRBV5-5 and TRBJ2-2; 10 bases are a match to TRBD1. The sample in question was PBMCs, obtained from a glioma patient whose treatment included an IDH1 peptide vaccine. This receptor was identified in a man aged 40-50 years with glioma. CDR3 in amino acids: CASSSKTGGPNTGELFF. CDR3 nucleotide sequence: TGTGCCAGCAGCTCAAAGACAGGGGGCCCGAACACCGGGGAGCTGTTTTTT.